A single sample gave rise to the 9 T cell receptor beta chains below, sequenced in a study of shared clonotypes between healthy human individuals. The data were produced by immunoSEQ multiplex PCR, yet TCRdb's version contains in-frame clones alone and is incomplete. Of roughly 1 million clones in the sample, about three quarters were seen once. The sample consisted of memory CD4+ T cells sorted from blood. Subset: CD45RA-negative fraction. Receptors were obtained from a young man in good health.

The chain carries TRBV29-1 and TRBJ1-2, with D tentatively TRBD1 (6 bases). Between the trimmed V and J ends, which lost 6 bases and 3 bases, there was a span of 14 bases. Germline loops: CDR1 SQVTM, CDR2 ANQGSEA. The CDR3 runs 13 residues. CDR3 in DNA: TGCAGCGTACTCGTTAGGGGGGACTATGGCTACACCTTC. This encodes CSVLVRGDYGYTF.

The chain couples TRBV29-1 to TRBJ2-7; D unresolved. The CDR3 sequence is 12 residues long. V was pared by 6 bases and J by 3 bases, with 12 bases between. CDR1 is SQVTM, CDR2 ANQGSEA, per germline. The CDR3 DNA sequence: TGCAGCGTGAGAGCAAACAGCTACGAGCAGTACTTC. Translated, it gives CSVRANSYEQYF.

This clone was seen a handful of times. This sequence joins TRBV5-6 and TRBJ2-6; D possibly corresponds to TRBD1 (6 bases). The CDR3 covers 19 residues. The V gene's germline CDR1 is SGHDT and CDR2 YYEEEE. V dropped 0 bases and J dropped 0 bases, with 16 bases sitting between them. CDR3 region: CASSLVPGTKASGANVLTF. The DNA of the CDR3 is TGTGCCAGCAGCTTGGTCCCTGGGACAAAAGCCTCTGGGGCCAACGTCCTGACTTTC. The full variable domain, in which reference TRBV5-6 and TRBJ2-6 provide the parts outside the CDR3, is DAGVTQSPTHLIKTRGQQVTLRCSPKSGHDTVSWYQQALGQGPQFIFQYYEEEERQRGNFPDRFSGHQFPNYSSELNVNALLLGDSALYLCASSLVPGTKASGANVLTFGAGSRLTVL.

The rearrangement uses TRBV2 and TRBJ2-1; 9 bases line up with TRBD1. V was pared by 8 bases and J by 0 bases, with 8 bases of the junction left unmatched. The CDR3 is made up of 16 amino acids. Germline-derived CDR1 and CDR2 are SNHLY and FYNNEI. In DNA form, the CDR3 reads TGTGCCAGCTTGGGGACAGGGACGAGCTCCTACAATGAGCAGTTCTTC. Translating it yields CASLGTGTSSYNEQFF.

This clone has a single count. V is TRBV28 and J is TRBJ2-2; tentative D call: TRBD1 (6 bases). This CDR3 region has 14 residues. Germline CDR1 and CDR2: MDHEN and SYDVKM. Trimming removed 11 bases at V and 0 bases at J, with 13 bases between. CDR3 in amino acids: CACLGQSNTGELFF. Written as DNA, the CDR3 is TGTGCCTGTTTAGGACAGTCGAACACCGGGGAGCTGTTTTTT.

The genes are TRBV7-9 and TRBJ2-7; 12 nucleotides align to TRBD1. This CDR3 is built from 16 residues. V lost 5 bases, J lost 4 bases, and 9 bases stayed unmatched. Germline CDR1 reads SEHNR; CDR2 reads FQNEAQ (reference sequence). This CDR3 reads CASSGRDRGLSYEQYF. DNA of the CDR3: TGTGCCAGCAGCGGCCGGGACAGGGGGCTGTCATACGAGCAGTACTTC.

The chain couples TRBV19 to TRBJ2-7, with D possibly TRBD1 on 6 matching bases. Germline CDR1 and CDR2: LNHDA and SQIVND (reference sequence). Trimming shortened V by 7 bases and J by 0 bases, and 13 bases separated the two germline ends. The CDR3 is 14 residues long. CDR3 nucleotides: TGTGCCAGTATGAATCAGGGGAGCTCCTACGAGCAGTACTTC. Translating it yields CASMNQGSSYEQYF.

Turning to this clone: Other DNA sequences from this sample encode an identical CDR3 as well. The CDR3 spells CASSPGTGSTDTQYF. DNA for the CDR3: TGTGCCAGCTCACCCGGGACAGGGAGCACAGATACGCAGTATTTT. This chain links TRBV18 with TRBJ2-3, with 9 bases lining up with TRBD1. Germline CDR1 is KGHSH and CDR2 is LQKENI. This CDR3 contains 15 residues. J gave up 0 bases and V 3 bases, and 1 base lay outside the gene matches.

Note on this clone: Other DNA sequences of this sample code for an identical CDR3. The chain combines TRBV5-1 with TRBJ1-1; D remains unclear. Trimming removed 0 bases from V and 1 base from J, with 10 bases in between. Germline V gene data show CDR1 as SGHRS and CDR2 as YFSETQ. The CDR3 spans 15 residues. CDR3 DNA: TGCGCCAGCAGCTTGGTTGCGGGATCGAACACTGAAGCTTTCTTT. The encoded protein is CASSLVAGSNTEAFF.